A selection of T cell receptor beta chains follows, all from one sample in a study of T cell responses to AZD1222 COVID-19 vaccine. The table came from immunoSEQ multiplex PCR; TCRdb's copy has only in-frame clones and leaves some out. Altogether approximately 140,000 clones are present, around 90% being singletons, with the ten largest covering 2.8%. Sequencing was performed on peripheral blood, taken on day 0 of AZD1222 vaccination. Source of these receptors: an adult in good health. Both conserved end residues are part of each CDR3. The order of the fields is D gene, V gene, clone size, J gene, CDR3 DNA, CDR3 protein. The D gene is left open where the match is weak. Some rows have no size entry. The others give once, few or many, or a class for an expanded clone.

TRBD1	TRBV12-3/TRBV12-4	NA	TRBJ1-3	TGTGCCAGTCAGACAGGGGGAAACACCATATATTTT	CASQTGGNTIYF
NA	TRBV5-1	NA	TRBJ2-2	TGCGCCAGCAGCCGTCCAGGGATCGGCACCGGGGAGCTGTTTTTT	CASSRPGIGTGELFF
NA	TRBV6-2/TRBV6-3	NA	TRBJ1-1	TGTGCCAGCAGTTATATCTTCGTTGTCACTGAAGCTTTCTTT	CASSYIFVVTEAFF
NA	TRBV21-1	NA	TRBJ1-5	TGTGCCAGCAGCAAGACCAGGGATAGAGGCAATCAGCCCCAGCATTTT	CASSKTRDRGNQPQHF
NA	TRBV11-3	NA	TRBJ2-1	TGTGCCAGCAGCGGCATCGGGAGCCAAGAGCAGTTCTTC	CASSGIGSQEQFF
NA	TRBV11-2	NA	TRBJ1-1	TGTGCCAGCAGCGCCCTCCGGAACACTGAAGCTTTCTTT	CASSALRNTEAFF
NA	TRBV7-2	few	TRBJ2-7	TGTGCCAGCAGCTTTGGTGGGGGGCCCTACGAGCAGTACTTC	CASSFGGGPYEQYF
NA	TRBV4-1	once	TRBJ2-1	TGCGCCAGCAGCCACGCATCCGATGAGCAGTTCTTC	CASSHASDEQFF
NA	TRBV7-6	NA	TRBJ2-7	TGTGCCAGCAGCTTAAATCGAGAGTCCTACGAGCAGTACTTC	CASSLNRESYEQYF
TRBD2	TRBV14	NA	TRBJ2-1	TGTGCCAGCAGCTCTTGGCGGTCTAGCGGGGGGGATGAGCAGTTCTTC	CASSSWRSSGGDEQFF
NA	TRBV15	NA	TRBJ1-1	TGTGCCACCAGCAGAGATCCCGGGATTATTGCTTTCTTT	CATSRDPGIIAFF
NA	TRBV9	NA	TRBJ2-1	TGTGCCAGCAGCCTAACTTGGGCAGACAATGAGCAGTTCTTC	CASSLTWADNEQFF
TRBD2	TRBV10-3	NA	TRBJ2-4	TGTGCCATCAGCGCATCTAGCGGAGGACTAGCCAAAAACATTCAGTACTTC	CAISASSGGLAKNIQYF
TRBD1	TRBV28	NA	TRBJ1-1	TGTGCCAGCAGCCTCCAGACAGGGCGCACTGAAGCTTTCTTT	CASSLQTGRTEAFF
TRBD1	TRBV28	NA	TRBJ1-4	TGTGCCAGCAGTTTATCACCGGGACAGGGGGAGGAAAAACTGTTTTTT	CASSLSPGQGEEKLFF
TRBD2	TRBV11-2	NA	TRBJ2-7	TGTGCCAGCAGCCCAAGCGGGGTACCCGAGCAGTACTTC	CASSPSGVPEQYF
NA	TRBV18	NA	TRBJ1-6	TGTGCCAGCTCAACCCGAGGGCCAGGGGACACGAAAAATTCACCCCTCCACTTT	CASSTRGPGDTKNSPLHF
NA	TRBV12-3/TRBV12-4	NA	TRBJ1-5	TGTGCCAGCAGTTTAGCGCGTAAGCCCCAGCATTTT	CASSLARKPQHF
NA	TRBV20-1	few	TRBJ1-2	TGCAGTGGGCCCCGGGGGTATGGCTACACCTTC	CSGPRGYGYTF
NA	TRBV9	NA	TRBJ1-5	TGTGCCAGCAGTCCTCTCGGCAGGTCAGGGGAGCCCCAGCATTTT	CASSPLGRSGEPQHF
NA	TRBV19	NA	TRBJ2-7	TGTGCCAGTAGTATGGGAAGGAACTGGGAAGAGCAGTACTTC	CASSMGRNWEEQYF
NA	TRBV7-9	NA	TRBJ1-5	TGTGCCAGCAGCTTAGTTGGGGACAATCAGCCCCAGCATTTT	CASSLVGDNQPQHF
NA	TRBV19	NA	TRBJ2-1	TGTGCCAGTAGTATAGATGGGCTAAACACCTACAATGAGCAGTTCTTC	CASSIDGLNTYNEQFF
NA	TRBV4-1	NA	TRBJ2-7	TGCGCCAGCAGCCAAGTACAGGGTACATCCTACGAGCAGTACTTC	CASSQVQGTSYEQYF
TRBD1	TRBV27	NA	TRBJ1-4	TGTGCCAGCCCGTACGAAGACAGGGGACAGGAAAAACTGTTTTTT	CASPYEDRGQEKLFF
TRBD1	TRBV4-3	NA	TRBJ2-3	TGCGCCAGCAGCCAAACACAGGGGGATAGGGCGCAGTATTTT	CASSQTQGDRAQYF
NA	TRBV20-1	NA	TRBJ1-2	TGCAGTGCTAGTAAACGGATAAATGGCTACACCTTC	CSASKRINGYTF
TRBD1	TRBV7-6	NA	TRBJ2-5	TGTGCCAGCAGCCGGGACAGGGAGGATCAAGAGACCCAGTACTTC	CASSRDREDQETQYF
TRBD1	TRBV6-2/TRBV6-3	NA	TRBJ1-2	TGTGCCAGCAGTTACTCGAGGGACAGGCTATACTATGGCTACACCTTC	CASSYSRDRLYYGYTF
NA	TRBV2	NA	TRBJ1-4	TGTGCCAGCAGTGGGTCAGGGGCTAATGAAAAACTGTTTTTT	CASSGSGANEKLFF
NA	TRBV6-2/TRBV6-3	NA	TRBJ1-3	TGTGCCAGCAGTTACTCGACGGCAACAGGAAACACCATATATTTT	CASSYSTATGNTIYF
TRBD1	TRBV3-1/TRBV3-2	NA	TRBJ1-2	TGTGCCAGCAGCTACAGGGGTGGAGATGGCTACACCTTC	CASSYRGGDGYTF
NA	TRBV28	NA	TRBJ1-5	TGTGCCAGCAGTCAGGGAGGGTCGGATCAGCCCCAGCATTTT	CASSQGGSDQPQHF
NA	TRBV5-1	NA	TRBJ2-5	TGCGCCAGCAGCCAAGCCCTAGCGACCCCAGGGGAGACCCAGTACTTC	CASSQALATPGETQYF
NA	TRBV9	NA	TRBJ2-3	TGTGCCAGCAGCCTGGGGAGTACCGCAGATACGCAGTATTTT	CASSLGSTADTQYF
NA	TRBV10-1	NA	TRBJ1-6	TGCGCCAGCAGTGAAGAACCTTATAATTCACCCCTCCACTTT	CASSEEPYNSPLHF
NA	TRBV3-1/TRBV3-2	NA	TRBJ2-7	TGTGCCAGCAGCCAAGTGGCAGACAGGATTTACTTC	CASSQVADRIYF
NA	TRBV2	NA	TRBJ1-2	TGTGCCATCCCAGAGACAGGAGGAGGCTACACCTTC	CAIPETGGGYTF
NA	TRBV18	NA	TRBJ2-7	TGTGCCAGCTCACCCCCCCCCGACTTGGACGAGCAGTACTTC	CASSPPPDLDEQYF
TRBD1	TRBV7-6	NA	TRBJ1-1	TGTGCCAGCAGCTTATGGGCAGGGGGCGAAGGCACTGAAGCTTTCTTT	CASSLWAGGEGTEAFF
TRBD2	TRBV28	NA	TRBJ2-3	TGTGCCAGCAATTCGGGGGGTACAGATACGCAGTATTTT	CASNSGGTDTQYF
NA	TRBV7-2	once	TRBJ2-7	TGTGCCAGCAGCTCCCTCCCCTACTACGAGCAGTACTTC	CASSSLPYYEQYF
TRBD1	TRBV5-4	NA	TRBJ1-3	TGTGCCAGCAGCTTCGGACAGGTTGGAAACACCATATATTTT	CASSFGQVGNTIYF
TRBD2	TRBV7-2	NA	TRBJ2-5	TGTGCCAGCAGTCTAGCGGGAGCGGTGACCCAGTACTTC	CASSLAGAVTQYF
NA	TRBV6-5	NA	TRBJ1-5	TGTGCCAGCAGTTACTCCCAGGTCAATCAGCCCCAGCATTTT	CASSYSQVNQPQHF
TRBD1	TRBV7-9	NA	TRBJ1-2	TGTGCCAGCAGCCCCTCGGGACAGGGAGAGGGTAGCTATGGCTACACCTTC	CASSPSGQGEGSYGYTF
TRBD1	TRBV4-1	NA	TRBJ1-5	TGCGCCAGCAGCCAGGGACAGAATAGCAATCAGCCCCAGCATTTT	CASSQGQNSNQPQHF
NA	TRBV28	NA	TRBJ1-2	TGTGCCAGCGGCTCCCGGGGCTACACCTTC	CASGSRGYTF
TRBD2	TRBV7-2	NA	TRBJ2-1	TGTGCCAGCAGCTTCGGCGGGGGGCTGAGCTCCTACAATGAGCAGTTCTTC	CASSFGGGLSSYNEQFF
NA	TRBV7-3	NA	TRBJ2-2	TGTGCCAGCAGCTTATTTGGGCCTAAGAACACCGGGGAGCTGTTTTTT	CASSLFGPKNTGELFF
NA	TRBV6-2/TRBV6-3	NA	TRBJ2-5	TGTGCCAGCAGCCGACTAGGCCCTAATCGAGGGGCCCAGTACTTC	CASSRLGPNRGAQYF
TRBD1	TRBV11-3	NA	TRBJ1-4	TGTGCCAGCAACAGGGGCGGTAATGAAAAACTGTTTTTT	CASNRGGNEKLFF
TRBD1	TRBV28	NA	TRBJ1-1	TGTGCCAGCAGGACTGGGACCGGGACAGTGAACACTGAAGCTTTCTTT	CASRTGTGTVNTEAFF